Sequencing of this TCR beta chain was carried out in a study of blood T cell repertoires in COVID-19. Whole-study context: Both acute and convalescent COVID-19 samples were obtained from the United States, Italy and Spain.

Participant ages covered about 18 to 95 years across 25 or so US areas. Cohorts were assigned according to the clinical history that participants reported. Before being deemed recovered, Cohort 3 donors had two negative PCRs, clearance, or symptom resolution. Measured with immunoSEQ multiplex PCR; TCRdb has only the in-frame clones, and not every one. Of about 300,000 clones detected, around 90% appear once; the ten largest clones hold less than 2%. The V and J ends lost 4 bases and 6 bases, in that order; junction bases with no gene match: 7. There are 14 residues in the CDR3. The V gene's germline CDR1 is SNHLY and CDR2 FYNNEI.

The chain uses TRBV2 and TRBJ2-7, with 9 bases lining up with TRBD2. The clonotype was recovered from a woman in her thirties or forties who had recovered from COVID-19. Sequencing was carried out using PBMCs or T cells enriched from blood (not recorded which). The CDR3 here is CASSVAGGPGEQYF. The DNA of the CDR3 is TGTGCCAGCAGTGTGGCGGGAGGGCCGGGCGAGCAGTACTTC. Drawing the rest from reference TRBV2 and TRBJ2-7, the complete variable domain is EPEVTQTPSHQVTQMGQEVILRCVPISNHLYFYWYRQILGQKVEFLVSFYNNEISEKSEIFDDQFSVERPDGSNFTLKIRSTKLEDSAMYFCASSVAGGPGEQYFGPGTRLTVT.